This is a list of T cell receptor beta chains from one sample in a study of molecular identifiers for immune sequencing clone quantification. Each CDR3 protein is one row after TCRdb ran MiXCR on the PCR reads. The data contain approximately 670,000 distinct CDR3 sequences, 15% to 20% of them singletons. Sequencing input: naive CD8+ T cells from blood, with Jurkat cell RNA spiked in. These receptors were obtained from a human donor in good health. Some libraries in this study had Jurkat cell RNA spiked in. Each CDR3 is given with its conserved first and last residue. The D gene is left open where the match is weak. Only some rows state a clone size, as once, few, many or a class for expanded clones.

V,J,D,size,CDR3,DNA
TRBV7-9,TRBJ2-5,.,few,CASSFLTGELGETQYF,TGTGCCAGCAGCTTTTTAACGGGGGAGCTCGGAGAGACCCAGTACTTC
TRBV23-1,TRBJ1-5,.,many,CPRRQLSTVLQPQHF,TGCCCCCGACGCCAGCTTTCAACGGTCCTCCAGCCCCAGCATTTT
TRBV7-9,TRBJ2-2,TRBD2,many,CASSLAGAYTGELFF,TGTGCCAGCAGCCTAGCGGGAGCGTACACCGGGGAGCTGTTTTTT
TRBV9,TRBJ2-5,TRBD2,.,CASSVGGSGGQQETQYF,TGTGCCAGCAGCGTAGGGGGTAGCGGGGGCCAACAAGAGACCCAGTACTTC
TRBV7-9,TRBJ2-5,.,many,CASSPREGADQETQYF,TGTGCCAGCAGCCCGAGGGAGGGGGCGGACCAAGAGACCCAGTACTTC
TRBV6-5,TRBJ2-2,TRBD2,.,CASSPIAGGGTGELFF,TGTGCCAGCAGTCCTATAGCGGGGGGGGGTACCGGGGAGCTGTTTTTT
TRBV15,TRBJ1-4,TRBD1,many,CATNPRGEEKLFF,TGTGCCACCAACCCCAGGGGGGAGGAAAAACTGTTTTTT
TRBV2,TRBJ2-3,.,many,CASSESWLSGLPTDTQYF,TGTGCCAGCAGTGAATCATGGCTGTCCGGACTTCCCACAGATACGCAGTATTTT
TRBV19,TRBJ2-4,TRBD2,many,CASSMLAGGAKNIQYF,TGTGCCAGTAGTATGCTAGCGGGGGGCGCCAAAAACATTCAGTACTTC
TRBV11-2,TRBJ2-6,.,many,CASSLDIRGSGANVLTF,TGTGCCAGCAGCTTAGATATTCGGGGGTCTGGGGCCAACGTCCTGACTTTC
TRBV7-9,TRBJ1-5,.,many,CAPGRGRYQPQHF,TGTGCCCCCGGAAGGGGAAGGTATCAGCCCCAGCATTTT
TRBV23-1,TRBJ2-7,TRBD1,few,CASSQSAGTGTYEQYF,TGCGCCAGCAGTCAATCCGCCGGGACAGGGACTTACGAGCAGTACTTC
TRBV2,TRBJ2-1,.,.,CASLNGREQFF,TGTGCCAGCCTCAACGGCCGTGAGCAGTTCTTC
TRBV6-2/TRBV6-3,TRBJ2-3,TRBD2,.,CASSQTSVADTQYF,TGTGCCAGCAGCCAGACTAGCGTAGCAGATACGCAGTATTTT
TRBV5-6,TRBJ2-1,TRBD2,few,CASSSDLAGGDNEQFF,TGTGCCAGCAGCTCGGATCTAGCGGGAGGTGACAATGAGCAGTTCTTC
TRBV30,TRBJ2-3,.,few,CAWRGHPVADTQYF,TGTGCCTGGAGAGGGCATCCTGTGGCAGATACGCAGTATTTT
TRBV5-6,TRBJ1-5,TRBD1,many,CASSFSLGRGNQPQHF,TGTGCCAGCAGCTTTTCCTTGGGCAGGGGGAATCAGCCCCAGCATTTT
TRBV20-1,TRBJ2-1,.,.,CSARDPPSRRAGNEQFF,TGCAGTGCTAGAGATCCCCCAAGCAGGAGGGCCGGGAATGAGCAGTTCTTC
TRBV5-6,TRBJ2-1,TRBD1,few,CASSGPGTGLFEQFF,TGTGCCAGCAGCGGGCCCGGGACAGGGCTTTTTGAGCAGTTCTTC
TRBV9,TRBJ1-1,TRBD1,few,CTSSVQGRADTEAFF,TGTACCAGCAGCGTACAGGGGCGGGCGGACACTGAAGCTTTCTTT
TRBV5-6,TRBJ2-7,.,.,CASSPWPPGSSYEQYF,TGTGCCAGCAGCCCTTGGCCGCCAGGGAGCTCCTACGAGCAGTACTTC
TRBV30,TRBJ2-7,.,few,CAWTRGGLVNEQYF,TGTGCCTGGACTAGGGGGGGTTTGGTCAACGAGCAGTACTTC
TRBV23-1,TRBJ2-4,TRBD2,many,CASSLGRGSQYF,TGCGCCAGCTCCCTTGGGAGGGGTAGTCAGTACTTC
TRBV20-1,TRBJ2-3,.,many,CSARDSYDTQYF,TGCAGTGCTAGAGATTCGTACGATACGCAGTATTTT
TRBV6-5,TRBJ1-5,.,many,CASATYFNQPQHF,TGTGCCAGTGCGACTTATTTCAATCAGCCCCAGCATTTT
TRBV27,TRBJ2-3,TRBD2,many,CASSIGALGLAGGGDTQYF,TGTGCCAGCAGCATAGGAGCACTCGGGCTAGCGGGAGGTGGAGATACGCAGTATTTT
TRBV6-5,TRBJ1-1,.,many,CASSYSRNTEAFF,TGTGCCAGCAGTTACTCTAGAAACACTGAAGCTTTCTTT